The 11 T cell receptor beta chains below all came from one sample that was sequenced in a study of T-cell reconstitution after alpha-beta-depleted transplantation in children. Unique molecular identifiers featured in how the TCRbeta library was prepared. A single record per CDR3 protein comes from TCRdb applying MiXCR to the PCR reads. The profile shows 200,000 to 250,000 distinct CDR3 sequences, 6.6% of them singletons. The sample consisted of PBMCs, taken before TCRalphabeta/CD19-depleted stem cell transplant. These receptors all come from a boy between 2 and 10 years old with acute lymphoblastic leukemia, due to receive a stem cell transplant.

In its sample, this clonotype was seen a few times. The CDR3 region is CASSLGTINEQFF. Written as DNA, the CDR3 is TGTGCCAGCAGCTTAGGGACCATAAATGAGCAGTTCTTC. This rearrangement joins TRBV7-9 to TRBJ2-1; D ambiguous. Germline V lookup: CDR1 SEHNR, CDR2 FQNEAQ (reference sequence). The CDR3 is 13 amino acids. Trimming removed 1 base from V and 7 bases from J, with 8 bases in between.

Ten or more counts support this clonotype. In DNA form, the CDR3 reads TGTGCCAGCTTTCTCCGGGAGCTGTTTTTT. Protein: CASFLRELFF. V is TRBV12-3 or TRBV12-4 and J is TRBJ2-2; no firm D call. V dropped 8 bases and J dropped 9 bases, with 7 bases sitting between them. The CDR3 spans 10 residues.

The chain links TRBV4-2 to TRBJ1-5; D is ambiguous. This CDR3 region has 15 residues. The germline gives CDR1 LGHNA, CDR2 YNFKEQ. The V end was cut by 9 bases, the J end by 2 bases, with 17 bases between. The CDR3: CARGLRPDGNQPQHF. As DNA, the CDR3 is TGTGCCAGGGGCCTCAGGCCGGATGGCAATCAGCCCCAGCATTTT.

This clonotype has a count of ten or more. DNA of the CDR3: TGTGCCAGCAGCCTCGGGACTGTAGAAGATACGCAGTATTTT. Protein sequence: CASSLGTVEDTQYF. The V gene is TRBV4-2, the J gene TRBJ2-3; TRBD2 might be the D (6 bases). Looked up from germline, CDR1 is LGHNA and CDR2 is YNFKEQ. Trimming cost V 4 bases and J 5 bases, with 13 bases left between them. This CDR3 contains 14 residues.

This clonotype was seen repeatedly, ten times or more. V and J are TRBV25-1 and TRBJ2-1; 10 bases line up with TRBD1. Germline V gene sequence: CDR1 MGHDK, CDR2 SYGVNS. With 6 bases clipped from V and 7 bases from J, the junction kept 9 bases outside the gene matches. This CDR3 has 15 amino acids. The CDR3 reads CASRSGTGACNEQFF. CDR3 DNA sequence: TGTGCCAGCAGATCCGGGACAGGGGCTTGTAATGAGCAGTTCTTC.

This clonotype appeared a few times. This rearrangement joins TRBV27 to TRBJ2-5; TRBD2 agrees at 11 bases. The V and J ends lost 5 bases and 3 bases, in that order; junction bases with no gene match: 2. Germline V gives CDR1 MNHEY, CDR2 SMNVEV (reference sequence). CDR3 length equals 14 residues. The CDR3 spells CASSLAGGEETQYF. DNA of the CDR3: TGTGCCAGCAGTCTAGCGGGGGGTGAAGAGACCCAGTACTTC.

CDR3 protein: CASRDYQLLYNEQFF. The CDR3 DNA follows: TGTGCCAGCAGGGACTACCAATTGCTCTACAATGAGCAGTTCTTC. The chain recombines TRBV6-2 or TRBV6-3 with TRBJ2-1, with D possibly matching TRBD2 (6 bases). The V and J ends lost 6 bases and 3 bases respectively, with 15 bases between them. This CDR3 contains 15 residues. Germline assignment: CDR1 MNHEY and CDR2 SVGEGT.

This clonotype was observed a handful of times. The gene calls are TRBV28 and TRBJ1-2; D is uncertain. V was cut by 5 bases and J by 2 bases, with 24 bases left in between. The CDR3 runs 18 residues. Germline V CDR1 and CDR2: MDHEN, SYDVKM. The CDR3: CASSPDKWWTGRNYGYTF. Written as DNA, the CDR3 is TGTGCCAGCAGTCCTGATAAATGGTGGACGGGGAGAAACTATGGCTACACCTTC.

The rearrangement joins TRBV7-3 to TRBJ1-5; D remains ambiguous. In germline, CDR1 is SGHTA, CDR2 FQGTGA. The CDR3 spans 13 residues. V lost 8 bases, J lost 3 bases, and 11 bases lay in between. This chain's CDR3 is CASGTGFNQPQHF. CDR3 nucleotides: TGTGCCAGCGGCACGGGGTTCAATCAGCCCCAGCATTTT.

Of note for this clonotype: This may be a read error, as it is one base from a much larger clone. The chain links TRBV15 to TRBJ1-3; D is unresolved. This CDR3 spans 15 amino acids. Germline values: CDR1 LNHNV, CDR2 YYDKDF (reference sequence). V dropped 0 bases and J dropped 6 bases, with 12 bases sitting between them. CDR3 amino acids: CATSRDNYGVNTIYF. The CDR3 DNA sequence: TGTGCCACCAGCAGAGATAATTACGGGGTAAACACCATATATTTT.

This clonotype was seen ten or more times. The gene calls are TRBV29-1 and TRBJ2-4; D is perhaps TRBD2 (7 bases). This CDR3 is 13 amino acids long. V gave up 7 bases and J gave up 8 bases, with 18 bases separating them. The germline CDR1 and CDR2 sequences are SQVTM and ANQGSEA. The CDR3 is CSGGGGGTDIQYF. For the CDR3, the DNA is TGCAGCGGGGGAGGGGGAGGCACGGACATTCAGTACTTC.